Listed here are 15 T cell receptor beta chains from one sample, sequenced in a study of shared clonotypes between healthy human individuals. Profiled with immunoSEQ multiplex PCR; TCRdb holds only in-frame clones, not every one. Of over a million clones listed, less than 99% are singletons. The sequencing input was naive CD4+ T cells sorted from blood. Specified subset: CD45RA+ positively selected. All receptors come from a man younger than 45 in good health.

The chain joins TRBV15 to TRBJ2-4, with D possibly called TRBD1 or TRBD2 (5 bases each). Germline loops: CDR1 LNHNV, CDR2 YYDKDF (reference sequence). The CDR3 consists of 14 residues. The V and J ends lost 0 bases and 13 bases respectively, with 16 bases between them. The CDR3 reads CATSRDLRDPWQYF. Written as DNA, the CDR3 is TGTGCCACCAGCAGAGATCTAAGGGACCCCTGGCAGTACTTC.

The rearrangement uses TRBV10-3 and TRBJ2-2, with 7 bases aligning to TRBD2. Trimming at V came to 2 bases and at J to 4 bases, leaving 7 bases not matched to a gene. The germline V gene encodes CDR1 ENHRY and CDR2 SYGVKD. The CDR3 runs 16 residues. CDR3 DNA sequence: TGTGCCATCAGTGAGAGTGCGGGAGTCACCACCGGGGAGCTGTTTTTT. It specifies CAISESAGVTTGELFF.

This chain connects TRBV10-3 to TRBJ2-1, with 10 bases that match TRBD2. CDR1 and CDR2 (germline): ENHRY, SYGVKD. The CDR3 has 16 amino acids. The V segment lost 2 bases and the J segment 5 bases; nucleotides outside the gene matches: 6. This CDR3 reads CAISEGAGGMNNEQFF. The CDR3 DNA reads as TGTGCCATCAGTGAGGGAGCGGGAGGGATGAACAATGAGCAGTTCTTC.

The chain uses TRBV10-3 and TRBJ1-5, with D uncertain. V shed 7 bases and J shed 0 bases, with 10 bases lying between them. This CDR3 has 14 amino acids. The germline V gene encodes CDR1 ENHRY and CDR2 SYGVKD. In nucleotides, the CDR3 is TGTGCCATCAAGAAGGACGGTAGCAATCAGCCCCAGCATTTT. The encoded protein is CAIKKDGSNQPQHF.

J is TRBJ2-7 and V is TRBV6-5, with TRBD2 matching over 11 bases. This CDR3 is built from 14 residues. CDR1 is MNHEY, CDR2 SVGAGI, per germline. The V gene end was trimmed by 5 bases and the J gene end by 2 bases; junction bases not matched to a gene: 2. CDR3 in DNA: TGTGCCAGCAGTATAGCGGGAGGGGCCTACGAGCAGTACTTC. Protein sequence: CASSIAGGAYEQYF.

V gene TRBV28 combines with J gene TRBJ1-5; 9 bases agree with TRBD1. The CDR3 totals 15 residues. The germline gives CDR1 MDHEN, CDR2 SYDVKM. With 4 bases clipped from V and 7 bases from J, the junction kept 8 bases outside the gene matches. This chain's CDR3 is CASSSHTGGGQPQHF. The DNA for the CDR3 is TGTGCCAGCAGTTCGCATACAGGGGGCGGACAGCCCCAGCATTTT.

The rearrangement uses TRBV7-2 and TRBJ1-5; D possibly corresponds to TRBD1 (6 bases). The CDR3 loop spans 16 amino acids. V shed 2 bases and J shed 1 base, with 12 bases lying between them. CDR1 is SGHTA and CDR2 is FQGNSA in the germline V gene. The CDR3 reads CASSLLGGLSNQPQHF. The CDR3 DNA is TGTGCCAGCAGCTTACTAGGGGGGTTAAGCAATCAGCCCCAGCATTTT.

The V gene is TRBV30, the J gene TRBJ2-2; D may be TRBD2 (5 bases). The CDR3 contains 14 residues. Between the trimmed V and J ends, which lost 1 base and 3 bases, there was a span of 9 bases. Per the germline V gene, CDR1 is GTSNPN and CDR2 is SVGIG (reference sequence). CDR3 residues: CAWSGGSHTGELFF. CDR3 sequence (DNA): TGTGCCTGGAGTGGAGGGAGTCACACCGGGGAGCTGTTTTTT.

The chain links TRBV29-1 to TRBJ1-1; tentatively, D is TRBD1 (6 bases). The CDR3 runs to 12 residues. CDR1 is SQVTM, CDR2 ANQGSEA, per germline. V lost 4 bases to trimming and J lost 5 bases, with 11 bases between them. The CDR3 sequence: CSVVGGRTEAFF. In DNA, the CDR3 is TGCAGCGTTGTGGGGGGGCGGACTGAAGCTTTCTTT. Using reference TRBV29-1 and TRBJ1-1 for the parts outside the CDR3, the full variable domain is SAVISQKPSRDICQRGTSLTIQCQVDSQVTMMFWYRQQPGQSLTLIATANQGSEATYESGFVIDKFPISRPNLTFSTLTVSNMSPEDSSIYLCSVVGGRTEAFFGQGTRLTVV.

The chain couples TRBV11-3 to TRBJ2-7; D unresolved. Germline V gene data show CDR1 as SGHNT and CDR2 as YENEEA. The CDR3 spans 12 residues. Trimming removed 5 bases from V and 2 bases from J, with 7 bases in between. In DNA form, the CDR3 reads TGTGCCAGCAGCCAAGGGCCCTACGAGCAGTACTTC. It is translated as CASSQGPYEQYF.

The gene calls are TRBV11-3 and TRBJ1-3; no reliable D call. V was pared by 4 bases and J by 3 bases, with 7 bases between. Germline CDR1 is SGHNT and CDR2 is YENEEA. The CDR3 covers 13 residues. This CDR3 reads CASSSRVGNTIYF. For the CDR3, the DNA is TGTGCCAGCAGCTCCCGGGTTGGAAACACCATATATTTT.

V and J are TRBV19 and TRBJ1-5; D gene uncertain. Germline-derived CDR1 and CDR2 are LNHDA and SQIVND (reference sequence). This CDR3 is built from 16 residues. V was cut by 5 bases and J by 2 bases, with 16 bases left in between. CDR3 DNA sequence: TGTGCCAGTAGTCTCTCTTGGGGATTCGGCAATCAGCCCCAGCATTTT. This encodes CASSLSWGFGNQPQHF.

This rearrangement joins TRBV6-1 to TRBJ2-3; a possible D gene is TRBD1 (6 bases). The CDR3 has 14 amino acids. Germline V CDR1 and CDR2: MNHNS, SASEGT. V lost 4 bases, J lost 2 bases, and 10 bases lay in between. The CDR3 DNA reads as TGTGCCAGCAGTGCCCGGGACAACACAGATACGCAGTATTTT. Its translation is CASSARDNTDTQYF.

A remark on this clone: Other DNA variants within this sample encode the same CDR3. This rearrangement joins TRBV28 to TRBJ2-5; D gene unclear. Deletions cut 2 bases from V and 5 bases from J, with 6 bases between. The CDR3 runs 12 residues. CDR1 and CDR2 (germline): MDHEN, SYDVKM. CDR3 in amino acids: CASSLRLETQYF. The CDR3 DNA is TGTGCCAGCAGTTTAAGGCTGGAGACCCAGTACTTC. Combining the CDR3 with reference TRBV28 and TRBJ2-5 gives the whole variable domain DVKVTQSSRYLVKRTGEKVFLECVQDMDHENMFWYRQDPGLGLRLIYFSYDVKMKEKGDIPEGYSVSREKKERFSLILESASTNQTSMYLCASSLRLETQYFGPGTRLLVL.

This chain links TRBV7-2 with TRBJ2-5; D is possibly TRBD2 (5 bases). The germline V gene encodes CDR1 SGHTA and CDR2 FQGNSA. V lost 5 bases, J lost 4 bases, and 14 bases lay in between. There are 14 residues in the CDR3. CDR3 bases: TGTGCCAGCAGCCGCTCGCCCCGGGGAGAGACCCAGTACTTC. Its protein is CASSRSPRGETQYF.